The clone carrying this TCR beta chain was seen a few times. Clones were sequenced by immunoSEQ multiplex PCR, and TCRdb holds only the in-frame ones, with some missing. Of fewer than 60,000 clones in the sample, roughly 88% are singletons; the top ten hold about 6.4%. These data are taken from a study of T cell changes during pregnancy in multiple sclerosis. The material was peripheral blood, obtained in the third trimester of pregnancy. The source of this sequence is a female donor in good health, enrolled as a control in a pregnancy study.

This CDR3 is CASSLVRGGNEQFF. CDR3 bases: TGTGCCAGCAGCTTAGTGCGGGGGGGGAATGAGCAGTTCTTC. This chain uses TRBV7-6 with TRBJ2-1; TRBD2 matches at 9 bases. V shed 1 base, J shed 7 bases, and the junction held 2 bases outside the gene matches. Looked up from germline, CDR1 is SGHVS and CDR2 is FNYEAQ. This CDR3 is built from 14 residues.